This TCR beta chain is drawn from a study of breast tumors, draining lymph nodes, adjacent tissues. This clonotype was recorded only once. A much larger clonotype is one base distant, so this may be a read error. The lymph nodes were axillary draining lymph nodes from breast cancer patients. TCRdb recomputed calls from the multiplex PCR reads with MiXCR, one row per CDR3 protein. The sample yields approximately 130,000 distinct CDR3 sequences, around 20% seen once. The length of the CDR3 is 13 residues. Trimming left V 4 bases short and J 9 bases short, with 18 bases between. Germline loops: CDR1 DFQATT, CDR2 SNEGSKA (reference sequence).

The chain employs TRBV20-1 and TRBJ2-5; D tentatively fits TRBD1 or TRBD2 (7 bases each). The specimen was axillary lymph node tissue. The sequence derives from a female donor with breast cancer. Some clones in this sample may be carry-over from other donors' samples. The CDR3 DNA reads TGCAGTGCTATCTGGGACAGCGGGGAGGCCCAGTACTTC. Translated: CSAIWDSGEAQYF.